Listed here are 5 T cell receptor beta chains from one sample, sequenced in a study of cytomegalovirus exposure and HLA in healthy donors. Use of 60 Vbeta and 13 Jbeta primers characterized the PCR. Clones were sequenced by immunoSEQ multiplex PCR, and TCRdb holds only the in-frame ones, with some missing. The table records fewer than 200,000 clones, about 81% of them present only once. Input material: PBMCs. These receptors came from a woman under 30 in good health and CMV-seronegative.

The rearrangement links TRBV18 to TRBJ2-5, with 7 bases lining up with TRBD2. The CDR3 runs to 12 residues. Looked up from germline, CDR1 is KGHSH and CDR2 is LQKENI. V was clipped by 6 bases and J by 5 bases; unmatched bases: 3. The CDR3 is CASSPGGETQYF. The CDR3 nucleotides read TGTGCCAGCTCGCCGGGGGGTGAGACCCAGTACTTC.

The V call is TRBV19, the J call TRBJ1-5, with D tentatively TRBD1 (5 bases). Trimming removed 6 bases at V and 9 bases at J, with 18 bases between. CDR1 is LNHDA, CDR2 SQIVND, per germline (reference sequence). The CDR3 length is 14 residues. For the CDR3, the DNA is TGTGCCAGTAGCCTCCTAGGGGATTTGAGGCCCCAGCATTTT. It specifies CASSLLGDLRPQHF.

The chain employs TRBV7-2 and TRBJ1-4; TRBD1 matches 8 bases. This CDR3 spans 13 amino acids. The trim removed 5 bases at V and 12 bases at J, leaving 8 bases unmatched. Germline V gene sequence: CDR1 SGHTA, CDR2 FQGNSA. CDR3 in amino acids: CASSPRGPRELFF. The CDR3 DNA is TGTGCCAGCAGCCCCAGGGGGCCTAGAGAACTGTTTTTT.

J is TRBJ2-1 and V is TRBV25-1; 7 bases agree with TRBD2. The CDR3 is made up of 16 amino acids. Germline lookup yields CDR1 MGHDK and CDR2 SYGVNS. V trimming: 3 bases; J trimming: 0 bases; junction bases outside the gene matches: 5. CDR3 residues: CASSETSRSSYNEQFF. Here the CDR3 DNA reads TGTGCCAGCAGTGAGACTAGCAGGAGCTCCTACAATGAGCAGTTCTTC.

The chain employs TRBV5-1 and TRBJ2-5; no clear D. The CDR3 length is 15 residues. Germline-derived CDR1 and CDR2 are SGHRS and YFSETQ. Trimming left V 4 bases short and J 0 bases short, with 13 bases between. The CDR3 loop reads CASSHRTRYQETQYF. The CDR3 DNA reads TGCGCCAGCAGCCACCGTACGAGGTACCAAGAGACCCAGTACTTC.